One T cell receptor (beta chain) is described in this entry. Its specificity is unknown. This specimen belongs to a study of shared clonotypes between healthy human individuals. Study conclusions and caveats: Specimens sampled were limited to blood, with tissue repertoires likely differing. Sequencing depth was predicted to influence how clonotypes are shared among donors. Of the naive CD4 clonotypes, roughly 5% were shared across a handful of donors.

When replicate PCRs were run on sorted subsets, they used 150 to 200 ng DNA, approximately 33,000 T cell genomes. Generated by immunoSEQ multiplex PCR, the TCRdb table keeps only in-frame clones and is missing some. The top ten clones hold around 0.4% of a sample with around 2.5 million clones, approximately 93% of them seen once. V shed 5 bases and J 7 bases; nucleotides not matched to a gene: 5. CDR1 and CDR2 from the germline V gene are LNHDA and SQIVND (reference sequence). The CDR3 runs 14 residues. V is TRBV19 and J is TRBJ2-2; 9 bases are a match to TRBD2. This clonotype was sampled from a man younger than 30 in good health. Some clones in this sample may be carry-over from other donors' samples. Input material: naive CD4+ T cells from PBMCs. Documented subset: CD45RA+ positively selected. CDR3 DNA sequence: TGTGCCAGTAGTCTAGCGGGACGAAACGGGGAGCTGTTTTTT. Translated: CASSLAGRNGELFF.